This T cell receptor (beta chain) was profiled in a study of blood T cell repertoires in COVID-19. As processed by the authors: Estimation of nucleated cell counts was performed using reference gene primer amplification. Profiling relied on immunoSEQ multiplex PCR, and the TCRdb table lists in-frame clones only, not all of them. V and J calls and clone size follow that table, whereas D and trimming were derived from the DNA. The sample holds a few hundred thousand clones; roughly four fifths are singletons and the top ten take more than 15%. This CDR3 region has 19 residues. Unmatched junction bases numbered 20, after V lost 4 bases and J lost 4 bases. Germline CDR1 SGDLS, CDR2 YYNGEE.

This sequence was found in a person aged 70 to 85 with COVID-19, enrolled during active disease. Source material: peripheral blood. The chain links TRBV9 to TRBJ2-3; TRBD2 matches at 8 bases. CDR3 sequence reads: CASSPEGGTSRGRADTQYF. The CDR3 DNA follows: TGTGCCAGCAGCCCCGAGGGAGGGACTAGTCGGGGGAGAGCAGATACGCAGTATTTT. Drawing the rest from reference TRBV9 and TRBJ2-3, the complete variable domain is DSGVTQTPKHLITATGQRVTLRCSPRSGDLSVYWYQQSLDQGLQFLIQYYNGEERAKGNILERFSAQQFPDLHSELNLSSLELGDSALYFCASSPEGGTSRGRADTQYFGPGTRLTVL.